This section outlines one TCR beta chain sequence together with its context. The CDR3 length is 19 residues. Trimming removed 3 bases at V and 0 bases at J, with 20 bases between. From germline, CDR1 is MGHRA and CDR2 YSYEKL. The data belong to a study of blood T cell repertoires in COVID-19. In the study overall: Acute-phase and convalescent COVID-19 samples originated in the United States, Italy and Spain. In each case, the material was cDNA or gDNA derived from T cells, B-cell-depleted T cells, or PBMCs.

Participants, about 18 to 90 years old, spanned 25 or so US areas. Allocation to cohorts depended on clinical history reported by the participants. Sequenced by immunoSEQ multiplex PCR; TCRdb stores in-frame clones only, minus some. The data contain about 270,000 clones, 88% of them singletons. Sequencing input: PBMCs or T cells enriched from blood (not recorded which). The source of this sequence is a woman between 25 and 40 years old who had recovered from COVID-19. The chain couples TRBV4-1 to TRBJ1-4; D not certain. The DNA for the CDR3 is TGCGCCAGCAGCCATTGGTTGACGCGGGGAGCTGCAACTAATGAAAAACTGTTTTTT. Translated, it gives CASSHWLTRGAATNEKLFF.